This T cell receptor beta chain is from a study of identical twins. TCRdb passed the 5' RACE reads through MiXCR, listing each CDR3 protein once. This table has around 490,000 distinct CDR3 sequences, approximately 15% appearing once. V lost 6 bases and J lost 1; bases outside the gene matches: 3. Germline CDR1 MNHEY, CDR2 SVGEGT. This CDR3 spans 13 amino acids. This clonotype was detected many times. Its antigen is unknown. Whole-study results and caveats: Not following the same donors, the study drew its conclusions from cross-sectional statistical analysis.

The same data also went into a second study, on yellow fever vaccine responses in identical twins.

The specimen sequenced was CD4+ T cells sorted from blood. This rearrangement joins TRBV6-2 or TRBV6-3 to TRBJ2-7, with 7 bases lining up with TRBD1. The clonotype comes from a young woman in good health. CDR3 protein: CASRGTASYEQYF. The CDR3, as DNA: TGTGCCAGCAGGGGGACAGCTTCCTACGAGCAGTACTTC.